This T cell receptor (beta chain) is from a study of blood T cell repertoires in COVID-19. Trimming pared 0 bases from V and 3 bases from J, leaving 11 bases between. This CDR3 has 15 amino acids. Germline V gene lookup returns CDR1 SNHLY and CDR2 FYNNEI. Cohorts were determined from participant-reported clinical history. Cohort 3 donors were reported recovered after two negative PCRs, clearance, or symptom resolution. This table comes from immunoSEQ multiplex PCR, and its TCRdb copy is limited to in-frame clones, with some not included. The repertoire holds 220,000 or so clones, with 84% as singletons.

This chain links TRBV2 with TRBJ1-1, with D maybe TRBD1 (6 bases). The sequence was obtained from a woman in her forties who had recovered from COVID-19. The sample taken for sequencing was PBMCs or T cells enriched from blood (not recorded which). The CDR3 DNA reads TGTGCCAGCAGTGAAGCGCAGGGGATGGACACTGAAGCTTTCTTT. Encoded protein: CASSEAQGMDTEAFF.